This is a list of T cell receptor beta chains from one sample in a study of shared clonotypes between healthy human individuals. Profiling relied on immunoSEQ multiplex PCR, and the TCRdb table lists in-frame clones only, not all of them. The sample lists about 2,200,000 clones, just over 90% seen once, with approximately 1.7% in the top ten. The source material was naive CD8+ T cells from PBMCs. Receptors originate from a young man in good health. Some clones in this sample may be carry-over from other donors' samples. Both conserved end residues are trimmed from each CDR3.

v_call	cdr3_aa
TRBV27	ASSSRTVNTEAF
TRBV27	ASSLWAGGLGDTQY
TRBV9	ASSPGQDPFYSYNEQF
TRBV15	ATSTTRGANEKLF
TRBV4-3	ASSQDDITRGANVLT
TRBV7-8	ASSPRQGGLSKNIQY
TRBV6-5	ASSYYSGLAGDTQY
TRBV7-9	ASSLAPGQGQGNEQF
TRBV14	ASSQDGGSEKLF
TRBV6-5	ASSPAYTNQPQH
TRBV7-2	ASSIFSGRTYEQY
TRBV14	ASSIQGQRTNEKLF
TRBV10-1	ASSLRRGLRDEKLF
TRBV6-6	ATGGPQGTGELF
TRBV28	ASSSDPAKNIQY
TRBV11-3	ASSLRGSPYEQY
TRBV28	ATHRGGEITGELF
TRBV28	ASSLWDRGDEQY
TRBV29-1	SVDLRGQF
TRBV5-6	ASTRTVKEGYT
TRBV14	ASSQVGGVTDTQY
TRBV10-3	ATTRRDITDTQY
TRBV7-9	ASFRVGFNGYT
TRBV5-1	ASSPAGRLEPSGANVLT
TRBV11-2	ASSPSDSSSYNEQF
TRBV27	ASSLYGVSNQPQH
TRBV7-9	ASSPSQEAF
TRBV27	ASSPEREGLGHEQY
TRBV7-8	ASSLSRGSSYEQY
TRBV6-6	ASSPGQDYYGYT
TRBV27	ASSIAGGRKTQY
TRBV7-9	ASSSRIPGQTYEQY
TRBV6-1	ASPPGLAPLNEQF
TRBV9	ASSVPGREQY
TRBV9	ASSVAPKQVNTGELF
TRBV5-1	ASSLRDNDYGYT
TRBV30	AWRHDGYT
TRBV9	ASSGLEVGDTEAF
TRBV9	ASSEGPGHLLSYGYT
TRBV13	ASSLVGLAGANEQF
TRBV25-1	ASSELDTQY
TRBV19	ASSIGDRTFVKHT
TRBV11-1	ASSLDRGGEKLF
TRBV5-4	ASSWGLAGLTDTQY
TRBV28	ASRPNIAGDTQY
TRBV7-6	ASSLDPLGRANTGELF